Sequencing of this T cell receptor beta chain was carried out in a study of blood T cell repertoires in COVID-19. Across the study: Collection of acute and convalescent COVID-19 samples took place in the United States, Italy and Spain. Nucleic acid was either cDNA or gDNA, and it came from T cells, B-cell-depleted T cells, or PBMCs.

Seattle participants joined during active infection and were tracked over time. Trimming cost V 6 bases and J 0 bases; bases outside gene matches: 9. The CDR3 extends over 16 amino acids. Germline V gene lookup returns CDR1 LNHDA and CDR2 SQIVND (reference sequence). Using immunoSEQ multiplex PCR, the repertoire was profiled, and TCRdb retains in-frame clones only, with some absent. The sample holds approximately 300,000 clones, around nine tenths seen once. The V and J genes are TRBV19 and TRBJ2-3; 7 positions match TRBD2. The sequence came from a woman in her 30s with COVID-19, enrolled during active disease. The sequencing input was peripheral blood. This CDR3 reads CASRSGRPSSTDTQYF. The CDR3 DNA is TGTGCCAGTAGATCCGGGAGGCCCTCTAGCACAGATACGCAGTATTTT.